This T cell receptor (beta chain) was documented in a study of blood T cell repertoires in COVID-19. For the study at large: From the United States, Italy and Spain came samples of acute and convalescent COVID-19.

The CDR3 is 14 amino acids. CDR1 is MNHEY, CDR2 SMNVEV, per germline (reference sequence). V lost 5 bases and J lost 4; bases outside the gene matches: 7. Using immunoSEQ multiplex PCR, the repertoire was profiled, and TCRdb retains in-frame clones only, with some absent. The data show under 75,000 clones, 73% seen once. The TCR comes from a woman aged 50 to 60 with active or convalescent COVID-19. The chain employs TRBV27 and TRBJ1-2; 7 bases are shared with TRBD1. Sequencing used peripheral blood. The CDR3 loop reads CASSGIGGGYGYTF. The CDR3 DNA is TGTGCCAGCAGTGGCATAGGGGGCGGCTATGGCTACACCTTC.